This T cell receptor beta chain was recorded in a study of patients and donors after allogeneic stem cell transplantation. Each CDR3 protein gets one entry after TCRdb re-called the RT-PCR reads with MiXCR. The sample contains some 960,000 distinct CDR3 sequences, over 15% of which appear only once. This clonotype was detected a few times. The CDR3 covers 15 residues. Trimming at V came to 2 bases and at J to 4 bases, leaving 6 bases not matched to a gene. Germline V lookup: CDR1 SGHDN, CDR2 FVKESK. The chain carries TRBV14 and TRBJ2-3; TRBD1 aligns across 7 bases. The origin of this receptor is a human donor who was either an allogeneic HSCT recipient or a stem cell or donor lymphocyte infusion donor (not recorded which). It is not recorded whose cells these are; they may come from a transplant donor. The sequenced sample was blood, either unsorted or a sorted T cell fraction (not recorded which). Here the CDR3 reads CASSQQGTVADTQYF. The CDR3 nucleotides are TGTGCCAGCAGCCAACAGGGGACAGTCGCAGATACGCAGTATTTT.